These 26 T cell receptor beta chains share one sample of origin, sequenced in a study of T cell responses to AZD1222 COVID-19 vaccine. TCRdb's copy holds only in-frame clones and misses some; the assay was immunoSEQ multiplex PCR. This table has around 110,000 clones, less than 90% appearing once. Sample: peripheral blood, taken on day 0 of AZD1222 vaccination. These receptor sequences come from an adult in good health.

The chain couples TRBV7-3 to TRBJ2-1; D might be TRBD1 (6 bases). This CDR3 contains 17 residues. The germline V gene has CDR1 SGHTA and CDR2 FQGTGA. Trimming left V 6 bases short and J 0 bases short, with 18 bases between. The CDR3 DNA is TGTGCCAGCAGTTCTACCGGGACACCCTACTCCTACAATGAGCAGTTCTTC. Translated: CASSSTGTPYSYNEQFF.

The rearrangement links TRBV7-3 to TRBJ1-2; the D gene is possibly TRBD1 (6 bases). Trimming took 5 bases from V and 6 from J, leaving 13 bases between them. The CDR3 runs to 13 residues. Germline V CDR1 and CDR2: SGHTA, FQGTGA. CDR3 sequence (DNA): TGTGCCAGCAGCAACCACGGACAGAATGGCTACACCTTC. This gives the protein CASSNHGQNGYTF.

This chain connects TRBV2 to TRBJ2-4; D may be TRBD1 (6 bases). The germline CDR1 and CDR2 sequences are SNHLY and FYNNEI. Trimming pared 5 bases from V and 8 bases from J, leaving 19 bases between. The CDR3 is 15 amino acids. CDR3 protein: CASSTDSPGLDIQYF. CDR3 DNA: TGTGCCAGCAGTACGGACAGTCCAGGGTTGGACATTCAGTACTTC.

This chain connects TRBV24-1 to TRBJ2-2, with 8 bases matching TRBD1. The CDR3 sequence is 16 residues long. Per the germline V gene, CDR1 is KGHDR and CDR2 is SFDVKD. Trimming took 1 base from V and 5 from J; bases not matched to a gene: 5. DNA for the CDR3: TGTGCCACCAGTGATTTTGTACAGGGGGGTACCGGGGAGCTGTTTTTT. Translated: CATSDFVQGGTGELFF.

In its sample, this clone was seen once. The V and J genes are TRBV28 and TRBJ2-5; D might be TRBD1 (6 bases). Trimming left V 5 bases short and J 1 base short, with 11 bases between. Germline V lookup: CDR1 MDHEN, CDR2 SYDVKM. The CDR3 has 14 amino acids. CDR3 protein: CASSARDTQETQYF. The DNA for the CDR3 is TGTGCCAGCAGTGCCCGGGACACCCAAGAGACCCAGTACTTC.

CDR3 amino acids: CASSPQGAAGNTIYF. In DNA form, the CDR3 reads TGTGCCAGCAGCCCTCAAGGGGCAGCTGGAAACACCATATATTTT. This chain links TRBV9 with TRBJ1-3; TRBD1 is a possible D gene (5 bases). Germline CDR1 is SGDLS and CDR2 is YYNGEE. This CDR3 comprises 15 residues. Trimming left V 4 bases short and J 2 bases short, with 13 bases between.

The chain recombines TRBV18 with TRBJ1-5; D call uncertain. From germline, CDR1 is KGHSH and CDR2 LQKENI. This CDR3 spans 14 amino acids. The V end lost 6 bases, the J end lost 3 bases, and 12 bases lay between the germline ends. The CDR3 DNA follows: TGTGCCAGCTCCCCAGGCCCTCCCAATCAGCCCCAGCATTTT. Translating it yields CASSPGPPNQPQHF.

The chain combines TRBV7-9 with TRBJ2-1, with TRBD2 matching 7 bases. Trimming at V came to 2 bases and at J to 6 bases, leaving 7 bases not matched to a gene. Germline assignment: CDR1 SEHNR and CDR2 FQNEAQ (reference sequence). This CDR3 comprises 15 residues. CDR3 coding DNA: TGTGCCAGCAGCTTAAGGAAAGCGGGGCTCAATGAGCAGTTCTTC. Translated, it gives CASSLRKAGLNEQFF.

The chain links TRBV13 to TRBJ1-5; 7 bases line up with TRBD1. Germline loops: CDR1 PRHDT, CDR2 FYEKMQ (reference sequence). The CDR3 sequence is 14 residues long. Losses at the gene ends were 5 bases for V and 2 bases for J; bases not matched to a gene: 3. The DNA of the CDR3 is TGTGCCAGCAGCCTCGGGACAGGCAATCAGCCCCAGCATTTT. This sequence encodes CASSLGTGNQPQHF.

The chain links TRBV3-1 (or the pseudogene TRBV3-2) to TRBJ2-5; no clear D. V shed 0 bases and J shed 5 bases, with 13 bases lying between them. The CDR3 is 15 residues long. Germline loops: CDR1 LGHDT, CDR2 YNNKEL (reference sequence). The CDR3 reads CASSQETGFGETQYF. CDR3 DNA: TGTGCCAGCAGCCAAGAAACCGGGTTCGGGGAGACCCAGTACTTC.

The V and J genes are TRBV12-3 or TRBV12-4 and TRBJ1-4, with D unresolved. This CDR3 comprises 13 residues. V was cut by 2 bases and J by 12 bases, with 13 bases left in between. Written as DNA, the CDR3 is TGTGCCAGCAGTTTAACCGGACCTGGAGAACTGTTTTTT. It yields the protein CASSLTGPGELFF.

This clone appeared once. The chain has TRBV28 and TRBJ1-3; possibly TRBD1 for D (6 bases). V was shortened by 5 bases and J by 0 bases, with 11 bases between the two germline ends. Per germline, CDR1 MDHEN and CDR2 SYDVKM. The CDR3 loop spans 15 amino acids. Here the CDR3 reads CASSETGLSGNTIYF. As DNA, the CDR3 is TGTGCCAGCAGTGAGACAGGCCTCTCTGGAAACACCATATATTTT.

CDR3 coding DNA: TGTGCCAGCAAGTGGCGGCCGAACACCGGGGAGCTGTTTTTT. This gives the protein CASKWRPNTGELFF. The gene calls are TRBV6-5 and TRBJ2-2; D is uncertain. Germline CDR1 MNHEY, CDR2 SVGAGI. The V gene lost 7 bases and the J gene lost 0 bases, with 9 bases spanning the gap. The CDR3 extends over 14 amino acids.

CDR3 loop: CASSRVPELYDQPQHF. In DNA form, the CDR3 reads TGTGCCAGCAGCAGGGTCCCAGAACTGTACGATCAGCCCCAGCATTTT. This sequence joins TRBV7-2 and TRBJ1-5; D is ambiguous. The germline gives CDR1 SGHTA, CDR2 FQGNSA. V gave up 5 bases and J gave up 5 bases, with 19 bases separating them. CDR3 size: 16 residues.

This rearrangement joins TRBV14 to TRBJ1-6, with a weak D call TRBD1 (5 bases). With 5 bases removed from V and 7 bases from J, the gap between germline ends came to 9 bases. The CDR3 contains 13 residues. CDR1 SGHDN and CDR2 FVKESK come from the germline V gene. CDR3 sequence: CASSETENSPLHF. The DNA of the CDR3 is TGTGCCAGCAGCGAGACAGAAAATTCACCCCTCCACTTT.

The V gene is TRBV6-5, the J gene TRBJ2-2; 7 bases fit TRBD2. Germline assignment: CDR1 MNHEY and CDR2 SVGAGI. V dropped 6 bases and J dropped 5; count of bases not matched to a gene: 6. This CDR3 comprises 14 residues. The CDR3 reads CASSRGGGTGELFF. The CDR3 region has the DNA TGTGCCAGCAGCCGCGGGGGAGGGACCGGGGAGCTGTTTTTT.

The chain combines TRBV2 with TRBJ2-1, with 15 bases matching TRBD2. Germline CDR1 and CDR2: SNHLY and FYNNEI. The J segment lost 1 base and the V segment lost 3 bases, leaving 4 bases of the junction unmatched. CDR3 length equals 18 residues. The CDR3 reads CASSDGLAGGLSYNEQFF. CDR3 nucleotide sequence: TGTGCCAGCAGTGATGGACTAGCGGGGGGGCTTTCCTACAATGAGCAGTTCTTC.

This clone has a handful of counts. The chain joins TRBV25-1 to TRBJ2-2; TRBD1 might be the D (5 bases). V dropped 2 bases and J dropped 5 bases, with 9 bases sitting between them. CDR1 is MGHDK, CDR2 SYGVNS, per germline. The length of the CDR3 is 14 residues. CDR3 sequence: CASSEIRGTGELFF. CDR3 sequence (DNA): TGTGCCAGCAGTGAAATAAGGGGTACCGGGGAGCTGTTTTTT.

The chain employs TRBV24-1 and TRBJ2-1; 8 nucleotides line up with TRBD2. Trimming cost V 0 bases and J 8 bases; bases outside gene matches: 8. Germline V gene data show CDR1 as KGHDR and CDR2 as SFDVKD. The CDR3 sequence is 16 residues long. CDR3 bases: TGTGCCACCAGTGATTTGTCGGGACTAGAAATCCATGAGCAGTTCTTC. Translating gives CATSDLSGLEIHEQFF.

The chain carries TRBV2 and TRBJ1-6, with D possibly being TRBD1 (5 bases). CDR1 SNHLY and CDR2 FYNNEI come from the germline V gene. The ends were cut back, 11 bases at V and 5 bases at J, with 10 bases in the middle. CDR3 length: 12 residues. The DNA for the CDR3 is TGTGCCGGTGGGGGGAATAATTCACCCCTCCACTTT. This sequence encodes CAGGGNNSPLHF.

The chain uses TRBV7-9 and TRBJ2-3; a possible D gene is TRBD2 (6 bases). The V end was cut by 4 bases, the J end by 0 bases, with 11 bases between. Germline lookup yields CDR1 SEHNR and CDR2 FQNEAQ (reference sequence). The CDR3 is 15 residues long. The CDR3 coding sequence is TGTGCCAGCAGCTCGGCGGGGATTAGCACAGATACGCAGTATTTT. Translation: CASSSAGISTDTQYF.

This chain uses TRBV29-1 with TRBJ1-2; D gene uncertain. The germline gives CDR1 SQVTM, CDR2 ANQGSEA. The CDR3 runs 14 residues. Trimming removed 3 bases from V and 3 bases from J, with 14 bases in between. The CDR3 region is CSVDPRESDYGYTF. The DNA for the CDR3 is TGCAGCGTTGATCCCCGAGAGAGCGACTATGGCTACACCTTC.

CDR3 sequence reads: CASSFGTEANQPQHF. Here the CDR3 DNA reads TGTGCCAGCAGCTTCGGGACAGAAGCGAATCAGCCCCAGCATTTT. The chain has TRBV7-9 and TRBJ1-5, with 7 bases fitting TRBD1. The CDR3 spans 15 residues. The trim removed 3 bases at V and 4 bases at J, leaving 6 bases unmatched. Looked up from germline, CDR1 is SEHNR and CDR2 is FQNEAQ (reference sequence).

This clone was seen only once. The chain recombines TRBV25-1 with TRBJ1-6; D unresolved. CDR3 size: 16 residues. Germline V gives CDR1 MGHDK, CDR2 SYGVNS. V lost 6 bases and J 5 bases, leaving 17 bases between the germline ends. The DNA of the CDR3 is TGTGCCAGCAGCCCCCGGAGAGGGTTCAATAATTCACCCCTCCACTTT. Translated: CASSPRRGFNNSPLHF.

The V call is TRBV15, the J call TRBJ2-7; D not certain. The CDR3 is made up of 14 amino acids. The ends were cut back, 5 bases at V and 2 bases at J, with 13 bases in the middle. Germline CDR1 reads LNHNV; CDR2 reads YYDKDF (reference sequence). CDR3 sequence (DNA): TGTGCCACCAGCGCCCGGACGCGGACCTACGAGCAGTACTTC. This codes for CATSARTRTYEQYF.

This rearrangement joins TRBV29-1 to TRBJ1-2; D unclear. Germline lookup yields CDR1 SQVTM and CDR2 ANQGSEA. The CDR3 covers 11 residues. The V and J ends lost 4 bases and 4 bases respectively, with 7 bases between them. The CDR3 is CSVGEFYGYTF. The CDR3 nucleotides read TGCAGCGTTGGAGAGTTCTATGGCTACACCTTC.